Following are 14 T cell receptor beta chains from one sample sequenced in a study of post-analysis software for immune sequencing data. Study-level results: In patients, TRBV5-6, TRBV5-1 and TRBV20-1 belonged to five or six TRBV segments found more frequently than in controls.

TCR beta cDNA libraries had unique molecular identifiers. One entry per CDR3 protein, called by TCRdb with MiXCR from the PCR reads. Altogether about 540,000 distinct CDR3 sequences are present, roughly 34% being singletons, with the ten largest covering less than 6%. For these receptors, no antigen is known. The specimen was blood. The source is a girl under 18 with multiple sclerosis.

The chain uses TRBV5-6 and TRBJ2-7; 9 nucleotides match TRBD1. Trimming removed 5 bases from V and 0 bases from J; junction bases left unmatched: 6. Germline CDR1 reads SGHDT; CDR2 reads YYEEEE. The CDR3 extends over 15 amino acids. The CDR3 region is CASSREDRGSYEQYF. The CDR3 coding sequence is TGTGCCAGCAGTAGAGAGGACAGGGGCTCCTACGAGCAGTACTTC.

The chain combines TRBV11-2 with TRBJ2-1, with D maybe TRBD2 (5 bases). The germline V gene has CDR1 SGHAT and CDR2 FQNNGV. The length of the CDR3 is 16 residues. V dropped 2 bases and J dropped 0 bases, with 11 bases sitting between them. This chain's CDR3 is CASSLWRMSSYNEQFF. CDR3 nucleotide sequence: TGTGCCAGCAGCTTATGGAGGATGAGCTCCTACAATGAGCAGTTCTTC.

This clonotype was recorded many times. This chain joins TRBV29-1 and TRBJ2-7; D is unresolved. V shed 1 base and J shed 0 bases, with 4 bases lying between them. Germline CDR1 is SQVTM and CDR2 is ANQGSEA. The CDR3 is 12 amino acids. CDR3 loop: CSVEADSYEQYF. The CDR3 region has the DNA TGCAGCGTTGAAGCCGACTCCTACGAGCAGTACTTC.

The sample holds a few counts of this clonotype. V is TRBV11-2 and J is TRBJ2-5, with 7 nucleotides matching TRBD2. Losses at the gene ends were 3 bases for V and 5 bases for J; bases not matched to a gene: 9. In germline, CDR1 is SGHAT, CDR2 FQNNGV. The CDR3 covers 15 residues. As DNA, the CDR3 is TGTGCCAGCAGCTTGTCGGGGGGAATGGGGGAGACCCAGTACTTC. Its translation is CASSLSGGMGETQYF.

This clonotype appeared a few times. Written as DNA, the CDR3 is TGCAGTGCTGCTGGGGGCAGGGTCTATGGCTACACCTTC. It yields the protein CSAAGGRVYGYTF. J is TRBJ1-2 and V is TRBV20-1, with D possibly being TRBD1 (6 bases). Germline values: CDR1 DFQATT, CDR2 SNEGSKA (reference sequence). The length of the CDR3 is 13 residues. The V and J ends lost 5 bases and 4 bases respectively, with 14 bases between them.

Remarks on this clonotype: A much larger clone lies one base from this, so it may be a read error. V usage is TRBV29-1 and J usage is TRBJ2-7; possible D gene TRBD2, 5 bases. The germline gives CDR1 SQVTM, CDR2 ANQGSEA. Trimming took 4 bases from V and 10 from J, leaving 14 bases between them. The CDR3 loop spans 11 amino acids. The chain's CDR3 is CSVVVGEPQYF. CDR3 bases: TGCAGCGTTGTGGTTGGGGAGCCCCAGTACTTC.

The chain couples TRBV27 to TRBJ1-2; perhaps TRBD1 as D (5 bases). This CDR3 is built from 17 residues. Germline loops: CDR1 MNHEY, CDR2 SMNVEV (reference sequence). Trimming removed 4 bases at V and 5 bases at J, with 23 bases between. The CDR3 DNA is TGTGCCAGCAGTTCTCGAAGCGGGGCGAGGGACTGGTATGGCTACACCTTC. Translating it yields CASSSRSGARDWYGYTF.

This clonotype has more than one count but fewer than ten. The rearrangement links TRBV20-1 to TRBJ2-5, with TRBD2 matching 7 bases. V was pared by 0 bases and J by 11 bases, with 21 bases of the junction left unmatched. Germline CDR1 is DFQATT and CDR2 is SNEGSKA (reference sequence). The CDR3 totals 17 residues. The CDR3: CSARDSGREGLWRGQYF. The CDR3 coding sequence is TGCAGTGCTAGAGATAGTGGCAGGGAGGGACTCTGGCGGGGGCAGTACTTC.

This chain uses TRBV5-1 with TRBJ2-3; 7 bases map to TRBD1. The J segment lost 2 bases and the V segment lost 7 bases, leaving 7 bases of the junction unmatched. The germline gives CDR1 SGHRS, CDR2 YFSETQ. This CDR3 is built from 14 residues. CDR3 loop: CASSGTDYTDTQYF. CDR3 DNA sequence: TGCGCCAGCTCCGGGACAGATTACACAGATACGCAGTATTTT.

CDR3 nucleotide sequence: TGTGCCAGCAGCCAGGACAGTAAGACTGAAGCTTTCTTT. It codes for CASSQDSKTEAFF. The V call is TRBV3-1, the J call TRBJ1-1, with a possible D match to TRBD1 (6 bases). The V end lost 3 bases, the J end lost 5 bases, and 10 bases lay between the germline ends. CDR3 size: 13 residues. The germline V gene encodes CDR1 LGHDT and CDR2 YNNKEL (reference sequence).

This chain connects TRBV20-1 to TRBJ2-1; 10 bases are shared with TRBD1. The junction had 13 bases not matched to a gene; V was cut back by 5 bases and J by 9 bases. The V gene's germline CDR1 is DFQATT and CDR2 SNEGSKA (reference sequence). CDR3 length: 15 residues. CDR3 protein: CSAFPGQGFYGEQFF. The CDR3 nucleotides read TGCAGTGCTTTCCCGGGACAGGGGTTTTATGGTGAGCAGTTCTTC.

This clonotype was picked up a small number of times. The CDR3 DNA sequence: TGCGCCAGCAGCCAACAATCATTCAGCTCTAACTATGGCTACACCTTC. It yields the protein CASSQQSFSSNYGYTF. The chain is built from TRBV4-1 and TRBJ1-2; D not certain. Germline V gene data show CDR1 as MGHRA and CDR2 as YSYEKL. This CDR3 spans 16 amino acids. V was trimmed by 2 bases and J by 0 bases, leaving 13 bases between them.

The J gene is TRBJ1-2, the V gene TRBV28; 9 bases are a match to TRBD1. The V and J ends lost 4 bases and 3 bases, in that order; junction bases with no gene match: 3. The CDR3 is made up of 14 amino acids. Looked up from germline, CDR1 is MDHEN and CDR2 is SYDVKM. CDR3 bases: TGTGCCAGCAGTTACGACAGGGGGTACTATGGCTACACCTTC. Residues: CASSYDRGYYGYTF.

The sample holds a few counts of this clonotype. J is TRBJ2-5 and V is TRBV28; the D is unclear. CDR1 and CDR2 from the germline V gene are MDHEN and SYDVKM. The V end lost 3 bases, the J end lost 2 bases, and 16 bases lay between the germline ends. The CDR3 runs to 16 residues. As DNA, the CDR3 is TGTGCCAGCAGTTTGGGTTCAAAACCATTACAAGAGACCCAGTACTTC. Protein product: CASSLGSKPLQETQYF.